Listed below are T cell receptor beta chains from one sample, sequenced in a study of persistence of HIV-infected CD4 T cells. The antigens these receptors bind are not known. Clones were sequenced by immunoSEQ multiplex PCR, and TCRdb holds only the in-frame ones, with some missing. The table records under 25,000 clones, about 74% of them present only once. Material: CD4+ T cells sorted from PBMCs after approximately 19-hour stimulation, obtained from a patient who received antiretroviral therapy. The receptors shown here come from an adult man with HIV who was CMV-seropositive. The CDR3 runs from the conserved cysteine through the conserved F or W.

>TRBJ2-2|TRBV5-5
CASSGAGPLWDTGELFF
>TRBJ2-2|TRBV5-1
CASSLSRNTGELFF
>TRBJ2-7|TRBV28
CASSLGQGDLGF
>TRBJ2-7|TRBV5-1
CASSLVEGLAHEQYF
>TRBJ2-7|TRBV28
CAARQGRDEQYF
>TRBJ2-7|TRBV29-1
CSVRTVSYEQYF
>TRBJ2-3|TRBV10-3
CAISDLGLQDTQYF
>TRBJ1-2|TRBV10-3
CAISVREDGYTF
>TRBJ1-5|TRBV19
CASSIVRGNQPQHF
>TRBJ2-1|TRBV5-4
CASSLTGQDRDEQFF
>TRBJ2-1|TRBV3-1/TRBV3-2
CASSRTSGVYNEQFF
>TRBJ2-3|TRBV6-1
CASSSRGQPTDTQYF
>TRBJ1-4|TRBV5-1
CASSTGTADNEKLFF
>TRBJ2-7|TRBV6-6
CASTRQPGQGIYEQYF
>TRBJ1-4|TRBV5-1
CASSLGQGSANEKLFF
>TRBJ2-1|TRBV7-8
CASSLLGGAQFF
>TRBJ1-1|TRBV2
CASSIVGGGGLTTEAFF
>TRBJ1-5|TRBV3-1/TRBV3-2
CASSITGSDQPQHF
>TRBJ2-1|TRBV5-1
CASSLGQGTVNEQFF
>TRBJ2-3|TRBV11-2
CASSLDLPSDTQYF
>TRBJ1-3|TRBV9
CASSARQITSGNTIYF
>TRBJ1-2|TRBV5-4
CASNRGGSYGYTF
>TRBJ2-1|TRBV2
CATLTDLLSNEQFF
>TRBJ2-1|TRBV10-2
CASSERFQRSYNEQFF
>TRBJ1-1|TRBV19
CASGKRGVNTEAFF
>TRBJ1-2|TRBV28
CASSLWGQGSNYGYTF
>TRBJ1-1|TRBV29-1
CSVDGSGETEAFF
>TRBJ2-3|TRBV18
CASSPQGRTTQYF
>TRBJ2-5|TRBV6-1
CASSEAPSTQETQYF
>TRBJ2-3|TRBV27
CASSLLAGATDTQYF
>TRBJ2-1|TRBV7-8
CASSSLAGGGVTEQFF
>TRBJ2-2|TRBV3-1/TRBV3-2
CASTKKKGVAGELFF
>TRBJ1-5|TRBV19
CASSVPGREQPQHF
>TRBJ1-5|TRBV4-1
CASSQEGRPRGNQPQHF
>TRBJ2-3|TRBV14
CASRGTASTDTQYF
>TRBJ2-5|TRBV3-1/TRBV3-2
CASSPRTIQETQYF
>TRBJ2-3|TRBV7-3
CASSPGISTDTQYF
>TRBJ2-7|TRBV11-1
CASRPEGNEQYF
>TRBJ2-3|TRBV28
CASGGTSGGTDTQYF
>TRBJ2-3|TRBV7-3
CASSLSGAFSDTQYF
>TRBJ2-7|TRBV5-8
CASTTWSSGYEQYF
>TRBJ1-4|TRBV18
CASSETGEPATNEKLFF
>TRBJ1-2|TRBV13
CASSLGRGSYGYTF
>TRBJ1-1|TRBV5-5
CASSLRTTEAFF
>TRBJ2-1|TRBV5-1
CASSLITSSYNEQFF
>TRBJ2-1|TRBV5-1
CASSITSGGYNEQFF
>TRBJ2-2|TRBV5-5
CASSLTGTGGGTGELFF
>TRBJ2-2|TRBV6-6
CATRTPSGGELFF
>TRBJ1-2|TRBV30
CAWATGQGAGYTF
>TRBJ1-2|TRBV10-3
CAISETGSVYGYTF
>TRBJ1-6|TRBV20-1
CSAQQTSPPHF
>TRBJ1-4|TRBV5-1
CASSLGGAGEKLFF